This TCR beta chain is drawn from a study of cytomegalovirus exposure and HLA in healthy donors. With 60 Vbeta and 13 Jbeta primers, the PCR was carried out. This table comes from immunoSEQ multiplex PCR, and its TCRdb copy is limited to in-frame clones, with some not included. The data contain some 150,000 clones, roughly four fifths of them singletons. This CDR3 has 17 amino acids. In germline, CDR1 is LNHNV, CDR2 YYDKDF (reference sequence). Trimming cost V 0 bases and J 2 bases, with 15 bases left between them. The sequence derives from a man aged 40-49 years in good health and CMV-seropositive. The chain has TRBV15 and TRBJ2-3; D might be TRBD1 (5 bases). The sample was PBMCs. CDR3: CATSRDQTFRVTDTQYF. CDR3 DNA sequence: TGTGCCACCAGCAGAGATCAGACCTTCAGGGTCACAGATACGCAGTATTTT.